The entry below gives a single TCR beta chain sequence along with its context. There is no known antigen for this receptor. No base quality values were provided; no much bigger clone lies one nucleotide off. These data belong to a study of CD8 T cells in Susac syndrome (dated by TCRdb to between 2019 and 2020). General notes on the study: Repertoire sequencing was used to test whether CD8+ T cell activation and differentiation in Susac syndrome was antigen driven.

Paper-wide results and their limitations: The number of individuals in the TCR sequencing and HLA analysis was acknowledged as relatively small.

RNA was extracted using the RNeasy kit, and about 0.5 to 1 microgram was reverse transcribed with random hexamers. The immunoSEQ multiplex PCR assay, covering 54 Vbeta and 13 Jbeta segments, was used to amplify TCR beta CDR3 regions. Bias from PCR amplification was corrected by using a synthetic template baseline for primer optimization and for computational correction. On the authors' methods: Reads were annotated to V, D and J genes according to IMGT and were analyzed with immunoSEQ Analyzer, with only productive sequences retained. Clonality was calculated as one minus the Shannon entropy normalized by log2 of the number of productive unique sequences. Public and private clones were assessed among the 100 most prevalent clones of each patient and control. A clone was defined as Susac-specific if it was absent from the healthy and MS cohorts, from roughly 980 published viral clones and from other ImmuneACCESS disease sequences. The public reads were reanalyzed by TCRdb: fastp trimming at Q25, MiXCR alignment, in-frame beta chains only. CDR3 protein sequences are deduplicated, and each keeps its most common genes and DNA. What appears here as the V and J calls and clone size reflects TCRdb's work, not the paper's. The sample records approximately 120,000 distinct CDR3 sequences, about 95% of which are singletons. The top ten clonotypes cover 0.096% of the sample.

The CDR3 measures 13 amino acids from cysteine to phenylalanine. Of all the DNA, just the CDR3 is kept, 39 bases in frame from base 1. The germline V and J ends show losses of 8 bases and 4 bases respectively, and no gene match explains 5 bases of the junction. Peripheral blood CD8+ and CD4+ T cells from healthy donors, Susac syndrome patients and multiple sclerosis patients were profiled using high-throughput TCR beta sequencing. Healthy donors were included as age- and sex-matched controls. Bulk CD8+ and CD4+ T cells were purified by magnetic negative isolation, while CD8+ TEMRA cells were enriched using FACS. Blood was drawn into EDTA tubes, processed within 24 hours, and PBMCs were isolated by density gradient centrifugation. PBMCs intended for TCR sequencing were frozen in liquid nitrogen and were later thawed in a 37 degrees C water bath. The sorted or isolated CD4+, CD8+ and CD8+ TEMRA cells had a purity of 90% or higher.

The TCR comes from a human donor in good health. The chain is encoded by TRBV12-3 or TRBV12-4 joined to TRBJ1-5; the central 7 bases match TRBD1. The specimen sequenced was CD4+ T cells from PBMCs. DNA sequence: TGTGCCAGCTCTGGGACAGCTAATCAGCCCCAGCATTTT. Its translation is CASSGTANQPQHF.